Listed here are 19 T cell receptor beta chains from one sample, sequenced in a study of lung T cells in sarcoidosis with Löfgren's syndrome. One entry per CDR3 protein, called by TCRdb with MiXCR from the reads. The sample has approximately 260 distinct CDR3 sequences, roughly 25% seen once. The sample consisted of CD4+ T cells from bronchoalveolar lavage. Receptors originate from a human donor with sarcoidosis (Löfgren's syndrome or another form), or a control subject (not recorded which).

This clonotype is medium-sized (0.01 to 0.1%) in the sample. The rearrangement joins TRBV30 to TRBJ2-7; 13 positions match TRBD2. With V trimmed by 1 base and J by 7 bases, 13 bases remained unmatched. Germline V gives CDR1 GTSNPN, CDR2 SVGIG (reference sequence). The CDR3 extends over 17 amino acids. Here the CDR3 DNA reads TGTGCCTGGAGTGGCGGAGGGACTAGCGGGACCCTTCGGGAGCAGTACTTC. Amino acid sequence: CAWSGGGTSGTLREQYF.

This clonotype was counted between two and nine times. The conserved phenylalanine or tryptophan normally closing the CDR3 is absent here, so this likely arose from a read error. The chain joins TRBV7-3 to TRBJ1-3, with D perhaps TRBD1 (6 bases). CDR1 and CDR2 from the germline V gene are SGHTA and FQGTGA. Trimming took 3 bases from V and 0 from J, leaving 9 bases between them. This CDR3 region has 15 residues. In nucleotides, the CDR3 is TGTGCCAGCAGCTTCCCGGACAGCTCTGGAAACACCATATATCTT. Protein sequence: CASSFPDSSGNTIYL.

By share of the sample, this clonotype is large. This chain joins TRBV3-1 and TRBJ2-3; tentative D call: TRBD1 (6 bases). V was shortened by 0 bases and J by 1 base, with 11 bases between the two germline ends. The germline CDR1 and CDR2 sequences are LGHDT and YNNKEL (reference sequence). The length of the CDR3 is 16 residues. The CDR3 region is CASSQDTGIRTDTQYF. As DNA, the CDR3 is TGTGCCAGCAGCCAAGATACAGGGATACGCACAGATACGCAGTATTTT.

To note about this clonotype: Germline is not matched at one junction end, which may reflect a read error. CDR3 sequence reads: CASSQGTGIRTDTQCF. As DNA, the CDR3 is TGTGCCAGCAGCCAAGGTACAGGGATACGCACAGATACGCAGTGTTTT. The chain couples TRBV3-1 to TRBJ2-3; tentatively, D is TRBD1 (6 bases). The CDR3 extends over 16 amino acids. Germline assignment: CDR1 LGHDT and CDR2 YNNKEL (reference sequence).

In this sample, this clonotype is medium-sized. Since the CDR3 does not end with the conserved phenylalanine or tryptophan, this likely comes from a read error. The V gene is TRBV7-2, the J gene TRBJ2-1, with TRBD1 identical over 7 bases. The germline gives CDR1 SGHTA, CDR2 FQGNSA. V trimming: 6 bases; J trimming: 3 bases; junction bases outside the gene matches: 8. The CDR3 contains 15 residues. The CDR3: CASSTTRGLYNEQFS. CDR3 bases: TGTGCCAGCAGTACCACTAGGGGGCTCTACAATGAGCAGTTCTCC.

As concerns this clonotype: No conserved phenylalanine or tryptophan ends this CDR3, so it is likely a read error. The chain has TRBV28 and TRBJ1-1, with unresolved D. CDR3 length: 11 amino acids. V was trimmed by 7 bases and J by 9 bases, leaving 12 bases between them. Germline CDR1 reads MDHEN; CDR2 reads SYDVKM. CDR3 sequence reads: CASTDNRKAFL. The CDR3 coding sequence is TGTGCCAGCACCGACAATCGGAAAGCTTTCCTT.

By share, this clonotype counts as medium-sized (0.01 to 0.1%). The V gene is TRBV29-1, the J gene TRBJ2-7; D remains ambiguous. The CDR3 runs to 13 residues. CDR1 is SQVTM, CDR2 ANQGSEA, per germline. V was trimmed by 3 bases and J by 0 bases, leaving 9 bases between them. CDR3 protein: CSVDLGYSYEQYF. The CDR3 nucleotides are TGCAGCGTTGATCTGGGTTACTCCTACGAGCAGTACTTC.

The chain employs TRBV14 and TRBJ2-2; the D is unclear. Germline lookup yields CDR1 SGHDN and CDR2 FVKESK. The V end lost 6 bases, the J end lost 4 bases, and 9 bases lay between the germline ends. CDR3 length equals 13 residues. CDR3 DNA: TGTGCCAGCAGGGTTAGATCCACCGGGGAGCTGTTTTTT. Translated: CASRVRSTGELFF. Supplemented by reference TRBV14 and TRBJ2-2, the full variable domain reads EAGVTQFPSHSVIEKGQTVTLRCDPISGHDNLYWYRRVMGKEIKFLLHFVKESKQDESGMPNNRFLAERTGGTYSTLKVQPAELEDSGVYFCASRVRSTGELFFGEGSRLTVL.

In regard to this clonotype: Relative to the germline gene, one junction end is altered; a read error may explain this. This chain joins TRBV2 and TRBJ1-5, with D unresolved. Germline V lookup: CDR1 SNHLY, CDR2 FYNNEI. The CDR3 runs 14 residues. Written as DNA, the CDR3 is TGTGCCAGCAGTGAACAGGTGGCCCGGAGGCCCCAGCACTTT. This gives the protein CASSEQVARRPQHF.

This clonotype is deemed large. This chain links TRBV5-4 with TRBJ1-3, with a weak D call TRBD1 (5 bases). Germline-derived CDR1 and CDR2 are SGHNT and YYREEE (reference sequence). This CDR3 is built from 15 residues. V was trimmed by 5 bases and J by 0 bases, leaving 12 bases between them. This chain's CDR3 is CASSGDSLSGNTIYF. The CDR3 DNA reads as TGTGCCAGCAGTGGGGACTCGCTCTCTGGAAACACCATATATTTT.

As concerns this clonotype: The junction shows a germline mismatch at one end, possibly a read error. The rearrangement links TRBV20-1 to TRBJ2-5; 8 positions match TRBD2. This CDR3 is 13 amino acids long. Per germline, CDR1 DFQATT and CDR2 SNEGSKA (reference sequence). The chain's CDR3 is CSTGLAQQGTRYF. The DNA for the CDR3 is TGCAGTACCGGACTAGCACAGCAAGGGACCCGGTACTTC.

This clonotype rates as hyperexpanded (1% or more). V is TRBV6-1 and J is TRBJ1-2; D is undetermined. Germline assignment: CDR1 MNHNS and CDR2 SASEGT. CDR3 length: 14 amino acids. With 5 bases removed from V and 1 base from J, the gap between germline ends came to 11 bases. This chain's CDR3 is CASSRTALNYGYTF. The CDR3 DNA sequence: TGTGCCAGCAGTCGGACTGCTCTTAACTATGGCTACACCTTC.

This clonotype has just a few counts. The chain uses TRBV11-2 and TRBJ2-7; 7 bases are shared with TRBD1. The CDR3 contains 16 residues. The germline V gene has CDR1 SGHAT and CDR2 FQNNGV. The ends lost 1 base at V and 6 bases at J; junction bases unmatched: 12. The CDR3 here is CASSLGGTEGLGEQYV. The CDR3 region has the DNA TGTGCCAGCAGCTTAGGGGGGACAGAGGGCTTAGGCGAGCAGTACGTC.

This clonotype is categorized as large. V is TRBV20-1 and J is TRBJ1-1, with TRBD1 matching over 9 bases. V shed 6 bases, J shed 9 bases, and the junction held 8 bases outside the gene matches. This CDR3 region has 12 residues. CDR1 is DFQATT, CDR2 SNEGSKA, per germline (reference sequence). The CDR3: CSATGGQRQAFF. The DNA of the CDR3 is TGCAGTGCCACAGGGGGCCAACGTCAAGCTTTCTTT.

By share of the sample, this clonotype is medium-sized (0.01 to 0.1%). The chain is built from TRBV29-1 and TRBJ2-2, with TRBD2 matching 7 bases. Trimming cost V 4 bases and J 6 bases; bases outside gene matches: 2. The CDR3 loop spans 12 amino acids. The germline V gene encodes CDR1 SQVTM and CDR2 ANQGSEA. The CDR3: CSVGSGAGELFF. CDR3 DNA sequence: TGCAGCGTTGGGAGCGGGGCCGGGGAGCTGTTTTTT.

In its sample, this clonotype was seen a few times. The chain links TRBV11-2 to TRBJ2-7; 12 nucleotides agree with TRBD1. Germline CDR1 reads SGHAT; CDR2 reads FQNNGV. This CDR3 contains 16 residues. Here the CDR3 reads CASSLGGTGGLGERYV. The CDR3 DNA follows: TGTGCCAGCAGCTTAGGGGGGACAGGGGGCTTAGGCGAGCGGTACGTC.

This clonotype appeared once. The V call is TRBV10-3, the J call TRBJ1-3; perhaps TRBD1 as D (5 bases). The CDR3 extends over 13 amino acids. V was pared by 2 bases and J by 9 bases, with 11 bases between. The germline V gene has CDR1 ENHRY and CDR2 SYGVKD. The CDR3 here is CAISERAGCTIYF. The CDR3 nucleotides read TGTGCCATCAGTGAGCGGGCAGGGTGCACCATATATTTT.

This clonotype is judged large. This sequence joins TRBV7-9 and TRBJ2-3, with 12 nucleotides matching TRBD2. The V gene end was trimmed by 6 bases and the J gene end by 4 bases; junction bases not matched to a gene: 5. This CDR3 is built from 15 residues. Per germline, CDR1 SEHNR and CDR2 FQNEAQ (reference sequence). This CDR3 is CASSPSGRGSDTQYF. In DNA, the CDR3 is TGTGCCAGCAGTCCTAGCGGGAGGGGTTCAGATACGCAGTATTTT.

By its share, this clonotype is large. The chain joins TRBV5-1 to TRBJ2-3; 11 bases line up with TRBD2. J was trimmed by 4 bases and V by 4 bases; bases with no gene match: 5. There are 15 residues in the CDR3. Germline V gene lookup returns CDR1 SGHRS and CDR2 YFSETQ. CDR3 sequence: CASSKLAGAPDTQYF. CDR3 nucleotides: TGCGCCAGCAGCAAACTAGCGGGAGCCCCAGATACGCAGTATTTT.